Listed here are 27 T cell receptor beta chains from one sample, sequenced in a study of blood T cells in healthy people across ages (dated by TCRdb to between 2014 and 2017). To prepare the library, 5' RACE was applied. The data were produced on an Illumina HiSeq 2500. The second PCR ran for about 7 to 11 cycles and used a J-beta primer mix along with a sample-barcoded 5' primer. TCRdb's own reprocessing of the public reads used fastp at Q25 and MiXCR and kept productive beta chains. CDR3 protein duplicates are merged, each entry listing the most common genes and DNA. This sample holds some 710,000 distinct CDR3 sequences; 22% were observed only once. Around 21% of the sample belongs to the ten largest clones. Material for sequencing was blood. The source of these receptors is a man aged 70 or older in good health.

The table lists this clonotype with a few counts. This CDR3 reads CASSPSGRASDTQYF. The DNA for the CDR3 is TGTGCCAGCAGCCCCAGCGGGAGGGCGTCAGATACGCAGTATTTT. The chain has TRBV7-2 and TRBJ2-3; 10 positions match TRBD2. Germline loops: CDR1 SGHTA, CDR2 FQGNSA. CDR3 length: 15 residues. V lost 5 bases and J lost 4; bases outside the gene matches: 6.

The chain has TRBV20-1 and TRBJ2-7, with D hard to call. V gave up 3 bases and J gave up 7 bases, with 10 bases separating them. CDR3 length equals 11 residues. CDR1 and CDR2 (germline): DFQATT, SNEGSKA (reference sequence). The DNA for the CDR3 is TGCAGTGCTAGTGTCGTGGGGGAGCAGTACTTC. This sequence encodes CSASVVGEQYF.

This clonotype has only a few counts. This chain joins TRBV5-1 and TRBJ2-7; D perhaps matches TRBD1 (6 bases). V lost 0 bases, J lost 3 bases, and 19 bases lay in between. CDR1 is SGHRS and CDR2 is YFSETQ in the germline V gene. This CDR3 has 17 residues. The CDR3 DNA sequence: TGCGCCAGCAGCTTGGTCGCGGGTCTAGGGGGAAACTACGAGCAGTACTTC. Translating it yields CASSLVAGLGGNYEQYF.

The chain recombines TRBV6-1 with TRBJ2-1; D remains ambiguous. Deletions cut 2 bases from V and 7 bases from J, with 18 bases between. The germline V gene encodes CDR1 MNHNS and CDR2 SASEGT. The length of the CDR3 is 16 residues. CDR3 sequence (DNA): TGTGCCAGCAGTGAAATGGCTGCAGACCCCCCGAATGAGCAGTTCTTC. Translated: CASSEMAADPPNEQFF.

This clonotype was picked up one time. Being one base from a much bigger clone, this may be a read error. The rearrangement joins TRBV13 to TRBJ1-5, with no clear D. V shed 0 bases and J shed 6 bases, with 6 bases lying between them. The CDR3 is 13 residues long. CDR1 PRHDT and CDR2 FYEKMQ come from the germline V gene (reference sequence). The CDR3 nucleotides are TGTGCCAGCAGCTTAGGACGGACTCAGCCCCAGCATTTT. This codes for CASSLGRTQPQHF. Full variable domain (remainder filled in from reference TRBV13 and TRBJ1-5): AAGVIQSPRHLIKEKRETATLKCYPIPRHDTVYWYQQGPGQDPQFLISFYEKMQSDKGSIPDRFSAQQFSDYHSELNMSSLELGDSALYFCASSLGRTQPQHFGDGTRLSIL.

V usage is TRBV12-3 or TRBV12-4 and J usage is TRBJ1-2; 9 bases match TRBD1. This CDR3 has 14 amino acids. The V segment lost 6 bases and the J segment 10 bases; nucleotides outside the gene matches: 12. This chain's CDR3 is CASSFGFTGGDYTF. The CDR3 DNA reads TGTGCCAGCAGCTTCGGTTTCACAGGGGGCGACTACACCTTC.

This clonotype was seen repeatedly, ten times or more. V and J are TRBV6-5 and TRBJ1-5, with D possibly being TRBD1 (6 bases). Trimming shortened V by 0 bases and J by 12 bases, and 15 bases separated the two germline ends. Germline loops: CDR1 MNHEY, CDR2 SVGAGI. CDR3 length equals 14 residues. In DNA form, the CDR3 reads TGTGCCAGCAGTTACTCGCGGTGGCAGGGGAACCAGCATTTT. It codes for CASSYSRWQGNQHF.

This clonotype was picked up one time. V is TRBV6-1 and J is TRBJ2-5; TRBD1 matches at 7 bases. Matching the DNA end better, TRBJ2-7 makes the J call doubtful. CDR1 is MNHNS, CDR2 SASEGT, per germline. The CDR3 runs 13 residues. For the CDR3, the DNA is TGTGCCAGCAGTAGGGACAGCAACTACGAGCAGTACGTC. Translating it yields CASSRDSNYEQYV.

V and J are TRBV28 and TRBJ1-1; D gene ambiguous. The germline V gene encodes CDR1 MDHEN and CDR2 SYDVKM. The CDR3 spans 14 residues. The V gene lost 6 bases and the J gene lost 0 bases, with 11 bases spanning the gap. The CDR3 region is CASSSSSMNTEAFF. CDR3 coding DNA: TGTGCCAGCAGCAGCAGCAGTATGAACACTGAAGCTTTCTTT.

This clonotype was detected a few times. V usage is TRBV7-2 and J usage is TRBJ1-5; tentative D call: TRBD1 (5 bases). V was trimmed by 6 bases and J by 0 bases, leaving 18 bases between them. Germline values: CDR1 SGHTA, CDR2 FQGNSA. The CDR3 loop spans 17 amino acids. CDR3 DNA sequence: TGTGCCAGCAGTCCAGGGTTGGGGGGTTATAGCAATCAGCCCCAGCATTTT. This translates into CASSPGLGGYSNQPQHF.

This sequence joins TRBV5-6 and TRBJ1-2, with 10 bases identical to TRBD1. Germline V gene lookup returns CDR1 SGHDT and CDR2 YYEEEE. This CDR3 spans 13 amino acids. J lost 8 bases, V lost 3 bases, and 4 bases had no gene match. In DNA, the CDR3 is TGTGCCAGCAGCTACGACAGGGGGCGAGGCTACACCTTC. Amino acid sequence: CASSYDRGRGYTF.

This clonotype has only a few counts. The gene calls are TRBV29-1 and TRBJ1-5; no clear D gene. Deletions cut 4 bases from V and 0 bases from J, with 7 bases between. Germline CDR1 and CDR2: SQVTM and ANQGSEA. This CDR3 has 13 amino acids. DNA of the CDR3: TGCAGCGTTGCAGGTACTAGCAATCAGCCCCAGCATTTT. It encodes CSVAGTSNQPQHF.

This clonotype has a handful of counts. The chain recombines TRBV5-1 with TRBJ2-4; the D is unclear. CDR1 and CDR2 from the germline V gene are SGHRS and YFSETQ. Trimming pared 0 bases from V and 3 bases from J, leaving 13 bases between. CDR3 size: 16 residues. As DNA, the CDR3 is TGCGCCAGCAGCTTGGTTCCAGCATTAGGCAAAAACATTCAGTACTTC. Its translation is CASSLVPALGKNIQYF.

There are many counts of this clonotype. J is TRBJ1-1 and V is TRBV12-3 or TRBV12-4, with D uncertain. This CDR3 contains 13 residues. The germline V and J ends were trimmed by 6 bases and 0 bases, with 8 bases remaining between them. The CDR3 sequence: CASSPLMNTEAFF. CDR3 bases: TGTGCCAGCAGCCCCCTTATGAACACTGAAGCTTTCTTT.

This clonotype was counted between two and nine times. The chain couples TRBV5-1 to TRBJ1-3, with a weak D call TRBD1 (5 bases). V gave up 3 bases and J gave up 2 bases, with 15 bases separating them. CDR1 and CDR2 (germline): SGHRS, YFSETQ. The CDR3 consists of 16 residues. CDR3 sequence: CASSSSPRGAGNTIYF. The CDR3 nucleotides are TGCGCCAGCAGCTCCTCACCTCGGGGGGCTGGAAACACCATATATTTT.

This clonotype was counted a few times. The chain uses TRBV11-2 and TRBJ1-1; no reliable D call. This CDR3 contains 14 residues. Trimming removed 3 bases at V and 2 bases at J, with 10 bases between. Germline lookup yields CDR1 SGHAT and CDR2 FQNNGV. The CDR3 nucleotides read TGTGCCAGCAGCTTCATGGTAGGAAACACTGAAGCTTTCTTT. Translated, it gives CASSFMVGNTEAFF.

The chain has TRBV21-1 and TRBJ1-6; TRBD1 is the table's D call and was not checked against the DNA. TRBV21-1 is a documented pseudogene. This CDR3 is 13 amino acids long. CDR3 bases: TGTGCCAGCCCCCTTTCGGGACCACGTCACCTCCACTTT. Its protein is CASPLSGPRHLHF.

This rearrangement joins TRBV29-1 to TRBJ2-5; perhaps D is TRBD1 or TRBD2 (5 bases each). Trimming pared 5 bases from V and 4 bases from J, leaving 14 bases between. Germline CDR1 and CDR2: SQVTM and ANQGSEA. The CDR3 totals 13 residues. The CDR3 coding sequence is TGCAGCGTTTACCTCGGTGGGGGAGAGACCCAGTACTTC. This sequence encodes CSVYLGGGETQYF.

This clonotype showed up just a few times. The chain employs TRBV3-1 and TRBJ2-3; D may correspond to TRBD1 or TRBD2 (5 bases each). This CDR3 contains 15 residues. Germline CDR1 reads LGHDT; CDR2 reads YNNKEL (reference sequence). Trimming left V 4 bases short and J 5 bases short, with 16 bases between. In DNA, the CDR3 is TGTGCCAGCAGCCGAACGGGACCTAGGGGAGATACGCAGTATTTT. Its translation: CASSRTGPRGDTQYF.

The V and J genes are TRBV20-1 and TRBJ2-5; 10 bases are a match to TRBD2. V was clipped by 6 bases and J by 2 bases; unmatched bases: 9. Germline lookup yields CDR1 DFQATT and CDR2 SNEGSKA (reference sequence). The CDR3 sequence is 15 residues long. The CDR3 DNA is TGCAGTGCCAAACTAGCGGGGTTATTTCAAGAGACCCAGTACTTC. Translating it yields CSAKLAGLFQETQYF.

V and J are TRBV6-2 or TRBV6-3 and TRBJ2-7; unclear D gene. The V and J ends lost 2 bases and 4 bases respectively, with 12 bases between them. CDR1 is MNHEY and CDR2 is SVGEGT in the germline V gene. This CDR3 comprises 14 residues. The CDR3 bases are TGTGCCAGCAGTTACAAACAGCCCGGATACGAGCAGTACGTC. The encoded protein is CASSYKQPGYEQYV.

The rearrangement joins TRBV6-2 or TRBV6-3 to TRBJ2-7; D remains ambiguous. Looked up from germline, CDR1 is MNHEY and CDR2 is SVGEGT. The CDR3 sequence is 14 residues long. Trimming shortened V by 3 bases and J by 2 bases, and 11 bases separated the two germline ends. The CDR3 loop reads CASSYGRTTYEQYV. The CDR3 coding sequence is TGTGCCAGCAGTTATGGCCGTACGACCTACGAGCAGTACGTC.

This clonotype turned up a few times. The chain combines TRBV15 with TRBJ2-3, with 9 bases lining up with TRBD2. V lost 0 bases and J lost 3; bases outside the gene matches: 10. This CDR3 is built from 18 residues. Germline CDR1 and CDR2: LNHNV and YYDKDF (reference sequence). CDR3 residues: CATSRDFPLAGLTDTQYF. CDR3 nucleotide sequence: TGTGCCACCAGCAGAGATTTCCCCCTAGCGGGGCTTACAGATACGCAGTATTTT.

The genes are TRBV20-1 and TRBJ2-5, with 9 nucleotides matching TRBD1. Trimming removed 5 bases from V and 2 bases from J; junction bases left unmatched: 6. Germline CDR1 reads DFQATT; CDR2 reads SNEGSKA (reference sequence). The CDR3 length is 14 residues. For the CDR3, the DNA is TGCAGTGCTGCGACAGGGGGACTACAAGAGACCCAGTACTTC. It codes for CSAATGGLQETQYF.

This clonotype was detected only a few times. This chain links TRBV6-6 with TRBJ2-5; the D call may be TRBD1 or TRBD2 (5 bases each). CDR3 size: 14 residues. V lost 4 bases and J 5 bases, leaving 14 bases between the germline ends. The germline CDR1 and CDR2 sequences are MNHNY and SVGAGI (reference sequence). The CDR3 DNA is TGTGCCAGCAGTTCCCGGGACCCGGAGGAGACCCAGTACTTC. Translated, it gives CASSSRDPEETQYF.

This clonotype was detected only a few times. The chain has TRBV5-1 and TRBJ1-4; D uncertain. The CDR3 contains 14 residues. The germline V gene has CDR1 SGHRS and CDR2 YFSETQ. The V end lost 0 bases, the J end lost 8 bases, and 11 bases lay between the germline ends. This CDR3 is CASSLDRRSEKLFF. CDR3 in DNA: TGCGCCAGCAGCTTGGACCGTCGGAGCGAAAAACTGTTTTTT.

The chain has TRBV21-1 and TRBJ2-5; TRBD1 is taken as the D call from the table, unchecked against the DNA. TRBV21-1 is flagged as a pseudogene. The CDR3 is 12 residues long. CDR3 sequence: CASWGGQETQYF. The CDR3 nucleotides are TGTGCCTCGTGGGGCGGACAAGAGACCCAGTACTTC.